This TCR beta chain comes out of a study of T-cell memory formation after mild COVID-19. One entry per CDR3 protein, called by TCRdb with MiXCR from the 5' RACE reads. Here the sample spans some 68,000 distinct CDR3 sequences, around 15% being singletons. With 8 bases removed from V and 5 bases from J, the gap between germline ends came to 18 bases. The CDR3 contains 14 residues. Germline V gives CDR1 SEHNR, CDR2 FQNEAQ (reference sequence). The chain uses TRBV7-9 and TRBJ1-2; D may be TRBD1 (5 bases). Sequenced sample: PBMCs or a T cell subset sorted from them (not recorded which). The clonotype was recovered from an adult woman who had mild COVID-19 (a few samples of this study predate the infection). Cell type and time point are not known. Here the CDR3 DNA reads TGTGCCAGCGTCCGGGACCCACGGAGGTATGGCTACACCTTC. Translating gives CASVRDPRRYGYTF.